This is a list of T cell receptor beta chains from one sample in a study of blood T cell repertoires in COVID-19. Assay used: immunoSEQ multiplex PCR; TCRdb lists only in-frame clones, some missing. The sample records 100,000 or so clones, more than 85% being singletons. Sequencing input: peripheral blood. These receptors originate from a man in his forties or fifties with active COVID-19. Both conserved end residues are part of each CDR3. A D gene is named only where the DNA matches it firmly. The size of a clone is reported for some rows only, either as once, few or many, or as a class for expanded clones.

length | J | D | V | size | DNA | CDR3
16 | TRBJ2-5 | TRBD1 | TRBV7-7 | . | TGTGCCAGCAGCCCAACCGGGACAGGGGGCGGGGAGACCCAGTACTTC | CASSPTGTGGGETQYF
15 | TRBJ2-1 | TRBD2 | TRBV11-3 | . | TGTGCCAGCAGCTGGACTAGCGGGAGGGAACATGAGCAGTTCTTC | CASSWTSGREHEQFF
16 | TRBJ2-2 | TRBD2 | TRBV5-1 | once | TGCGCCAGCAGCTGGGGGGGACTAGCGAACACCGGGGAGCTGTTTTTT | CASSWGGLANTGELFF
16 | TRBJ2-1 | . | TRBV7-9 | . | TGTGCCAGCAGCTTAGGTGCGGGGGCGCGAGGGAATGAGCAGTTCTTC | CASSLGAGARGNEQFF
15 | TRBJ1-2 | . | TRBV4-1 | . | TGCGCCAGCAGCCACCCCAGAGACTTAAGCTATGGCTACACCTTC | CASSHPRDLSYGYTF
19 | TRBJ2-2 | TRBD2 | TRBV11-3 | . | TGTGCCAGCAGCTCAGAAGGACTAGCGGGAGGATACACCATCGGGGAGCTGTTTTTT | CASSSEGLAGGYTIGELFF
14 | TRBJ1-5 | . | TRBV6-6 | once | TGTGCCAGCACCCAGACAGGCCGAGCTCAGCCCCAGCATTTT | CASTQTGRAQPQHF
13 | TRBJ1-1 | TRBD1 | TRBV19 | . | TGTGCCAGTAGTATATGGCAGGGGGCTGAAGCTTTCTTT | CASSIWQGAEAFF
13 | TRBJ2-5 | TRBD1 | TRBV6-6 | . | TGTGCCAGCAGAAAAACAGGGGGGGAGACCCAGTACTTC | CASRKTGGETQYF
16 | TRBJ1-4 | TRBD1 | TRBV15 | . | TGTGCCACCAGCAGGGAGTTCGGGACAGGGATGGAAAAACTGTTTTTT | CATSREFGTGMEKLFF
15 | TRBJ1-3 | . | TRBV20-1 | . | TGCAGTGCTAGTGAGGGGGGGCGGGTTGGAAACACCATATATTTT | CSASEGGRVGNTIYF
19 | TRBJ2-4 | . | TRBV5-6 | . | TGTGCCAGCAGCTTGTGGGCCTCGAGACAGGCCTTAGGCAAAAACATTCAGTACTTC | CASSLWASRQALGKNIQYF
13 | TRBJ1-2 | TRBD1 | TRBV12-3/TRBV12-4 | . | TGTGCCAGCAGTTTAGGGGACAGAAGAGGCTACACCTTC | CASSLGDRRGYTF
16 | TRBJ1-1 | TRBD1 | TRBV7-9 | . | TGTGCCAGCACCTCCGACCTTGGACAGGGGAACACTGAAGCTTTCTTT | CASTSDLGQGNTEAFF
13 | TRBJ2-3 | . | TRBV30 | . | TGTGCCTGGAGTGCGAGCTCAACAGATACGCAGTATTTT | CAWSASSTDTQYF
13 | TRBJ1-1 | . | TRBV5-6 | . | TGTGCCAGCAGCTCGCAGGGGATCACTGAAGCTTTCTTT | CASSSQGITEAFF
13 | TRBJ1-2 | TRBD1 | TRBV6-5 | . | TGTGCCAGCAACACACAGGGGGGGAATGGCTACACCTTC | CASNTQGGNGYTF
17 | TRBJ2-1 | TRBD2 | TRBV5-1 | . | TGCGCCAGCAGCTTAGGTGGGGAGCGGGGGCCCAAGAATGAGCAGTTCTTC | CASSLGGERGPKNEQFF
15 | TRBJ2-7 | TRBD1 | TRBV4-1 | . | TGCGCCAGCAGCCAAGCAGAGGGACAGAGCTACGAGCAGTACTTC | CASSQAEGQSYEQYF
11 | TRBJ2-3 | . | TRBV5-4 | once | TGTGCCAGCAGCTTGGAGGGGGAGCAGTATTTT | CASSLEGEQYF
19 | TRBJ2-5 | TRBD2 | TRBV4-1 | . | TGCGCCAGCAGCCAAGAAGGGCTCCTAGCGGGGGGCATGGATGAGACCCAGTACTTC | CASSQEGLLAGGMDETQYF
13 | TRBJ2-5 | . | TRBV28 | . | TGTGCCAGCAAGGCGCTAGCTCAAGAGACCCAGTACTTC | CASKALAQETQYF
15 | TRBJ2-1 | TRBD2 | TRBV18 | . | TGTGCCAGCTCACAAACGGGGGGGGCCTACAATGAGCAGTTCTTC | CASSQTGGAYNEQFF
11 | TRBJ2-7 | . | TRBV7-9 | medium-sized | TGTGCCAGCAGCTTTAGTGACGAGCAGTACTTC | CASSFSDEQYF
15 | TRBJ1-3 | TRBD1 | TRBV27 | . | TGTGCCAGCAGGAAGACAGGGGGTAATGGAAACACCATATATTTT | CASRKTGGNGNTIYF
14 | TRBJ1-1 | TRBD1 | TRBV19 | . | TGTGCCAGTAGTTTCGACAGGGGGACCACTGAAGCTTTCTTT | CASSFDRGTTEAFF
17 | TRBJ2-3 | . | TRBV25-1 | . | TGTGCCAGCAGTGAATATAGGGACTGGACTAGCACAGATACGCAGTATTTT | CASSEYRDWTSTDTQYF
14 | TRBJ1-2 | TRBD1 | TRBV5-4 | . | TGTGCCAGCAGCAGCCGGGACAGGGCATATGGCTACACCTTC | CASSSRDRAYGYTF
16 | TRBJ2-7 | TRBD1 | TRBV3-1/TRBV3-2 | . | TGTGCCAGCAGCCAAGATCTTCAGGGGGTTTTCTACGAGCAGTACTTC | CASSQDLQGVFYEQYF
17 | TRBJ1-5 | TRBD1 | TRBV13 | . | TGTGCCAGCAGCTTCGCCCACAAATGGACAGGGGATCAGCCCCAGCATTTT | CASSFAHKWTGDQPQHF
15 | TRBJ1-4 | TRBD1 | TRBV19 | . | TGTGCCAGTAGAAATCGGGACAGGGTTCAAGAAAAACTGTTTTTT | CASRNRDRVQEKLFF
15 | TRBJ2-3 | . | TRBV7-2 | once | TGTGCCAGCAGCTTGGCGAGTCTGTCCGGGGATACGCAGTATTTT | CASSLASLSGDTQYF
17 | TRBJ2-1 | TRBD2 | TRBV6-1 | . | TGTGCCAGCAGTGAGCGATCCGGGGGGGCTTTGTACAATGAGCAGTTCTTC | CASSERSGGALYNEQFF
13 | TRBJ1-1 | . | TRBV19 | few | TGTGCCAGTAGTACCACAGTGAACACTGAAGCTTTCTTT | CASSTTVNTEAFF
15 | TRBJ1-4 | . | TRBV4-1 | . | TGCGCCAGCAGCCAAGACAGGGCGTCTGGTGAAAAACTGTTTTTT | CASSQDRASGEKLFF
13 | TRBJ2-1 | TRBD2 | TRBV20-1 | . | TGCAGTGCTAGTCTCGGGAGGGTTCATGAGCAGTTCTTC | CSASLGRVHEQFF
16 | TRBJ2-3 | TRBD2 | TRBV13 | . | TGTGCCAGCAGCACCCGACTAGCGGGGGGGATAGATACGCAGTATTTT | CASSTRLAGGIDTQYF
12 | TRBJ1-2 | . | TRBV29-1 | . | TGCAGCGTTGATTTACAGGGCCGGGGCTACACCTTC | CSVDLQGRGYTF
20 | TRBJ2-1 | TRBD2 | TRBV5-1 | . | TGCGCCAGCACCCGAAATTCCGGACACATAGCGGGGGGCTCCTACAATGAGCAGTTCTTC | CASTRNSGHIAGGSYNEQFF
13 | TRBJ1-2 | . | TRBV12-3/TRBV12-4 | . | TGTGCCAGCAGGGATCAGGGGAACTATGGCTACACCTTC | CASRDQGNYGYTF
19 | TRBJ2-5 | TRBD2 | TRBV11-2 | . | TGTGCCAGCAGCCCTTGGACTAGCGGGGGGCCAAAAGTGGCGGGGACCCAGTACTTC | CASSPWTSGGPKVAGTQYF